This T cell receptor (beta chain) was sequenced during a study of cytomegalovirus exposure and HLA in healthy donors. A few counts support this clone. The antigen is undetermined. Study-level findings and limits: A missense DCLRE1C variant was associated with V- and J-gene trimming of TCR beta chains in a later analysis, and an independent cohort replicated the association. Sequencing depth across donors, presence/absence analyses assumed, was roughly uniform.

PCR amplification relied on 60 Vbeta primers (plus 13 Jbeta primers). The protocol was immunoSEQ multiplex PCR, while the TCRdb copy is restricted to in-frame clones and leaves out a portion. The sample holds fewer than 80,000 clones; roughly two thirds are singletons and the top ten take approximately 7%. This clonotype was obtained from a woman aged 50 to 60 in good health and CMV-seropositive. The sequenced material came from PBMCs.

CDR3 bases: TGTGCCAGTCAGGGGTGGGCTAATGAAAAACTGTTTTTT. Encoded protein: CASQGWANEKLFF. J is TRBJ1-4 and V is TRBV19; possibly TRBD1 for D (6 bases). This CDR3 is built from 13 residues. The germline gives CDR1 LNHDA, CDR2 SQIVND (reference sequence). V lost 8 bases, J lost 3 bases, and 10 bases lay in between.